The rows below give T cell receptor beta chains drawn from one sample of a study of blood T cell repertoires in COVID-19. Assay: immunoSEQ multiplex PCR; the TCRdb copy retains only in-frame clones and omits some. Among 150,000 to 200,000 clones listed, 80% to 90% were seen once. Sequences were obtained from peripheral blood. Every receptor here comes from a man between 18 and 29 years old who had recovered from COVID-19. CDR3s include the opening cysteine and the closing phenylalanine or tryptophan. The D gene is left open where the match is weak. Clone size is stated in some rows and not others, as once, few, many or a class when expanded.

>16|TRBV2|TRBJ1-1|.|.
CASSFKKGGSNTEAFF
TGTGCCAGCAGCTTTAAAAAGGGAGGCTCGAACACTGAAGCTTTCTTT
>16|TRBV27|TRBJ2-1|TRBD2|.
CASSPNSGLAYNEQFF
TGTGCCAGCAGTCCAAATTCGGGACTAGCGTACAATGAGCAGTTCTTC
>16|TRBV5-4|TRBJ2-4|.|.
CASSGSRGLAKNIQYF
TGTGCCAGCAGCGGGAGCAGGGGTCTAGCCAAAAACATTCAGTACTTC
>15|TRBV7-2|TRBJ2-7|.|.
CASSRDSAPGNEQYF
TGTGCCAGCAGCCGGGATTCGGCCCCTGGGAACGAGCAGTACTTC
>19|TRBV28|TRBJ2-7|TRBD2|.
CASSLATSGRAVDQYEQYF
TGTGCCAGCAGTTTAGCAACTAGCGGGAGGGCGGTGGATCAATACGAGCAGTACTTC
>11|TRBV7-9|TRBJ2-1|.|.
CASSLAYEQFF
TGTGCCAGCAGCTTAGCCTATGAGCAGTTCTTC
>13|TRBV14|TRBJ1-1|TRBD1|.
CASTTGGATEAFF
TGTGCCAGCACTACAGGGGGGGCGACTGAAGCTTTCTTT
>17|TRBV4-1|TRBJ2-7|.|few
CASSPKVGQAPIYEQYF
TGCGCCAGCAGCCCAAAGGTGGGGCAGGCGCCGATATACGAGCAGTACTTC
>14|TRBV10-3|TRBJ2-7|TRBD1|.
CATSGTGGAGEQYF
TGTGCCACCTCCGGGACAGGGGGGGCCGGCGAGCAGTACTTC
>14|TRBV9|TRBJ2-3|.|.
CASSTGDDTDTQYF
TGTGCCAGCAGTACAGGTGACGACACAGATACGCAGTATTTT
>15|TRBV2|TRBJ2-6|.|.
CASSPNAAGANVLTF
TGTGCCAGCAGTCCTAATGCGGCTGGGGCCAACGTCCTGACTTTC
>16|TRBV7-2|TRBJ2-5|TRBD2|.
CASSLAASGSRETQYF
TGTGCCAGCAGCTTAGCGGCTAGCGGGAGCCGGGAGACCCAGTACTTC
>15|TRBV7-3|TRBJ2-3|.|.
CASSWGGSDTDTQYF
TGTGCCAGCAGCTGGGGTGGTAGCGACACAGATACGCAGTATTTT
>15|TRBV9|TRBJ2-7|.|few
CASSPAEGGAYEQYF
TGTGCCAGCAGTCCCGCCGAGGGTGGTGCCTACGAGCAGTACTTC
>15|TRBV2|TRBJ1-5|TRBD1|.
CASGPGQNSNQPQHF
TGTGCCAGTGGACCGGGACAGAATAGCAATCAGCCCCAGCATTTT
>14|TRBV7-2|TRBJ2-7|.|.
CASSLETSSYEQYF
TGTGCCAGCAGCTTGGAGACCTCCTCCTACGAGCAGTACTTC
>13|TRBV6-6|TRBJ1-2|.|.
CASSGGAARGYTF
TGTGCCAGCAGTGGCGGGGCCGCTAGGGGCTACACCTTC
>16|TRBV5-4|TRBJ2-7|TRBD2|few
CASSPTAGLAPHEQYF
TGTGCCAGCAGCCCGACTGCGGGACTAGCGCCCCACGAGCAGTACTTC
>14|TRBV7-2|TRBJ2-3|.|.
CASSLVGGTDTQYF
TGTGCCAGCAGCTTAGTTGGAGGGACAGATACGCAGTATTTT
>15|TRBV9|TRBJ1-2|.|.
CASSVSWEGIYGYTF
TGTGCCAGCAGCGTAAGCTGGGAGGGAATATATGGCTACACCTTC
>14|TRBV3-1/TRBV3-2|TRBJ2-1|TRBD2|few
CASSGTSGYNEQFF
TGTGCCAGCAGCGGGACTAGCGGGTACAATGAGCAGTTCTTC
>13|TRBV19|TRBJ1-2|TRBD1|.
CASRRDSIYGYTF
TGTGCCAGCCGCCGGGACAGCATCTATGGCTACACCTTC
>14|TRBV6-5|TRBJ1-2|TRBD1|few
CASSYLRQGTGYTF
TGTGCCAGCAGTTACTTAAGACAGGGGACTGGCTACACCTTC
>15|TRBV4-3|TRBJ2-1|TRBD1|.
CASSLDRGDYNEQFF
TGCGCCAGCAGCTTGGACAGGGGGGATTACAATGAGCAGTTCTTC
>13|TRBV10-1|TRBJ2-7|.|few
CASSDGQLYEQYF
TGCGCCAGCAGTGACGGACAGCTCTACGAGCAGTACTTC
>14|TRBV7-8|TRBJ1-1|.|.
CASSLFEMNTEAFF
TGTGCCAGCAGCTTATTTGAGATGAACACTGAAGCTTTCTTT